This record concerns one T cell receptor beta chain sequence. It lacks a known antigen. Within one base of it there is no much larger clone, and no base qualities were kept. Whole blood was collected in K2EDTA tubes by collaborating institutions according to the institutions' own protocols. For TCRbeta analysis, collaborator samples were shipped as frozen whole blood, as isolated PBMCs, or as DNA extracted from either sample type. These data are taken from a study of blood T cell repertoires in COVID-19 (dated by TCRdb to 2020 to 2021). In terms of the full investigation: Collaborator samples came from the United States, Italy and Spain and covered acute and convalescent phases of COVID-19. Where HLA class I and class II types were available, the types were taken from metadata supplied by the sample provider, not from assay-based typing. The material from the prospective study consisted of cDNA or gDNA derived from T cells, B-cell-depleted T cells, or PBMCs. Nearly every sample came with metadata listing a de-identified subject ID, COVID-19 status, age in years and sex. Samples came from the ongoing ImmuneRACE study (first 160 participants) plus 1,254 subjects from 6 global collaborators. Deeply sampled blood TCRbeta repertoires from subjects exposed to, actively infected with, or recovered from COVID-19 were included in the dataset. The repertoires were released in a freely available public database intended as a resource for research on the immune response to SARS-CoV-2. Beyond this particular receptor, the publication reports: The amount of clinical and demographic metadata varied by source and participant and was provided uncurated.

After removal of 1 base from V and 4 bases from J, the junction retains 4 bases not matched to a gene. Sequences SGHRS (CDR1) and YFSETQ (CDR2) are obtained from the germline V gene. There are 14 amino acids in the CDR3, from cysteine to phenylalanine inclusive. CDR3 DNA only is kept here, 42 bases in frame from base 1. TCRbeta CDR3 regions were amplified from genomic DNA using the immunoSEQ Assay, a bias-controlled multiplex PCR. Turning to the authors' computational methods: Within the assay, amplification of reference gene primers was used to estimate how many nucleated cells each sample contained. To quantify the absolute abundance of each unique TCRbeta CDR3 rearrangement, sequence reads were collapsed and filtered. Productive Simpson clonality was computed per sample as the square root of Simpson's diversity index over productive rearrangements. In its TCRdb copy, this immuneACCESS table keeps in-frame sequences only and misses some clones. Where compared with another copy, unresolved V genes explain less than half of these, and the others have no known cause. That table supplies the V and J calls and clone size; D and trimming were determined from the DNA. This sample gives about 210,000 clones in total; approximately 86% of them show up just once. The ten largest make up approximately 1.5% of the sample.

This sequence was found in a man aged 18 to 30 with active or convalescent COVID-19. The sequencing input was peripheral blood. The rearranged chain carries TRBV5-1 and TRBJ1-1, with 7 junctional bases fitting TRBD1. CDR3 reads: CASSLPGQITEAFF. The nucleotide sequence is TGCGCCAGCAGCTTGCCGGGACAGATCACTGAAGCTTTCTTT.